The rows below give T cell receptor beta chains drawn from one sample of a study of beta chain features in type 1 diabetes. Method: immunoSEQ multiplex PCR; TCRdb's copy keeps in-frame clones and lacks some. The table lists nearly 700,000 clones, about an eighth of them singletons. The source material was naive CD4+ T cells from blood. These receptor sequences come from a young man with type 1 diabetes. CDR3s include the opening cysteine and the closing phenylalanine or tryptophan. The D gene is left open where the match is weak. Not every row has a clone size; where given, it reads once, few, many or a size class.

few	TRBV28	TRBJ1-1	TRBD1	CASSLAGTGSTEAFF	TGTGCCAGCAGTTTGGCCGGGACAGGGAGCACTGAAGCTTTCTTT
-	TRBV2	TRBJ1-2	-	CASSEAQVQGGYTF	TGTGCCAGCAGTGAAGCGCAGGTCCAGGGAGGCTACACCTTC
-	TRBV9	TRBJ1-1	-	CASSSYLEDEAFF	TGTGCCAGCAGCTCCTACCTAGAGGATGAAGCTTTCTTT
few	TRBV10-3	TRBJ2-7	-	CAISEGLGGTYEQYF	TGTGCCATCAGTGAAGGGTTGGGGGGTACCTACGAGCAGTACTTC
once	TRBV19	TRBJ2-5	TRBD1	CASSPWTGSGETQYF	TGTGCCAGTAGTCCCTGGACAGGGAGCGGGGAGACCCAGTACTTC
few	TRBV4-1	TRBJ1-5	-	CASSQAGTSNQPQHF	TGCGCCAGCAGCCAAGCGGGGACTAGCAATCAGCCCCAGCATTTT
few	TRBV28	TRBJ2-5	TRBD1	CASRTPTGQQETQYF	TGTGCCAGCAGAACTCCGACGGGACAGCAAGAGACCCAGTACTTC
-	TRBV19	TRBJ2-1	TRBD1	CASSTSPGQGGNEQFF	TGTGCCAGTAGTACGTCGCCGGGACAGGGGGGCAATGAGCAGTTCTTC
-	TRBV15	TRBJ2-1	-	CATSYTKLRSRRVLYNEQFF	TGTGCCACCAGCTATACGAAACTCAGGTCTAGGAGGGTTTTGTACAATGAGCAGTTCTTC
few	TRBV5-1	TRBJ2-3	-	CASSFGNADTQYF	TGCGCCAGCAGCTTTGGGAACGCAGATACGCAGTATTTT
-	TRBV5-1	TRBJ2-3	-	CASSPGTVGTDTQYF	TGCGCCAGCAGCCCCGGGACGGTGGGGACAGATACGCAGTATTTT
few	TRBV10-3	TRBJ1-2	TRBD1	CAIRGTANYGYTF	TGTGCCATCAGGGGGACAGCAAACTATGGCTACACCTTC
-	TRBV30	TRBJ2-7	-	CAWSIGTPSYEQYF	TGTGCCTGGAGTATCGGGACTCCTAGCTACGAGCAGTACTTC
few	TRBV7-2	TRBJ2-1	-	CASSLVPAQFF	TGTGCCAGCAGCTTAGTGCCGGCGCAGTTCTTC
few	TRBV14	TRBJ1-2	-	CASRRASRGYTF	TGTGCCAGCCGGCGGGCATCTCGTGGCTACACCTTC